This T cell receptor beta chain was found in a study of blood T cell repertoires in COVID-19. Study summary: The analysed material was cDNA or gDNA that came from T cells, B-cell-depleted T cells, or PBMCs.

CDR3 length: 17 residues. With 4 bases clipped from V and 4 bases from J, the junction kept 12 bases outside the gene matches. From germline, CDR1 is LNHDA and CDR2 SQIVND (reference sequence). In the original processing: Amplifying reference gene primers gave estimates of nucleated cell counts. Repertoires were generated with immunoSEQ multiplex PCR, while TCRdb's copy carries only in-frame clones and drops some. V and J calls and clone size follow that table, whereas D and trimming were derived from the DNA. There are more than 70,000 clones in the sample; 86% occur only once, and less than 9% lies in the top ten. This clone was observed a handful of times.

This TCR derives from a man in his 60s with acute or convalescent COVID-19. The J gene is TRBJ2-1, the V gene TRBV19, with TRBD2 identical over 8 bases. The sequencing input was peripheral blood. The CDR3 DNA is TGTGCCAGTAGTACCAGGCGTGGCGGGAGGCAGTACAATGAGCAGTTCTTC. Translation: CASSTRRGGRQYNEQFF.